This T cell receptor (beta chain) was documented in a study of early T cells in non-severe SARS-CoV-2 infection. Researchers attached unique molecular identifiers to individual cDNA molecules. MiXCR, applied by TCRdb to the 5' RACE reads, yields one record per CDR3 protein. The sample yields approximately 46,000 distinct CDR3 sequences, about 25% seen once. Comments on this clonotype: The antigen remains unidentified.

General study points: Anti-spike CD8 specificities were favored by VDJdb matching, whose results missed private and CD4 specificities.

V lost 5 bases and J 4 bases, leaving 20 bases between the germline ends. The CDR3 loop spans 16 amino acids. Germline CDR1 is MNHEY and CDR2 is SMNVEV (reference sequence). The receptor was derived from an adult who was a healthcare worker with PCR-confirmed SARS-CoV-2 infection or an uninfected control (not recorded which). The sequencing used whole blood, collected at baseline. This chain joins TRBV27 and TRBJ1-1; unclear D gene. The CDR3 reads CASSPAGRSGLTEAFF. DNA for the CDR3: TGTGCCAGCAGTCCCGCTGGTCGAAGCGGGCTCACTGAAGCTTTCTTT.